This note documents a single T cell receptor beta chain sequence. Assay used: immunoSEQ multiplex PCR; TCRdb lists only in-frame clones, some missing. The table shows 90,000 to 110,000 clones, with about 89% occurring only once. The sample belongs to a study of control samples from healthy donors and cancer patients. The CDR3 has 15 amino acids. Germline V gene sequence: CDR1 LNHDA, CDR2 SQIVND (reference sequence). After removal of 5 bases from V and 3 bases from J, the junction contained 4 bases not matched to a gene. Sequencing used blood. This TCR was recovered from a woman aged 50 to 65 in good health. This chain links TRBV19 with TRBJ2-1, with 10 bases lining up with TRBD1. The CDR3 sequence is CASSFGQGGYNEQFF. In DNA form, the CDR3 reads TGTGCCAGTAGTTTCGGACAGGGGGGCTACAATGAGCAGTTCTTC. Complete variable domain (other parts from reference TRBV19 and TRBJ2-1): DGGITQSPKYLFRKEGQNVTLSCEQNLNHDAMYWYRQDPGQGLRLIYYSQIVNDFQKGDIAEGYSVSREKKESFPLTVTSAQKNPTAFYLCASSFGQGGYNEQFFGPGTRLTVL.